The T cell receptor (beta chain) under discussion was sequenced for a study of T cells in Graves' hyperthyroidism and ophthalmopathy. The CDR3 has 11 residues. Trimming pared 4 bases from V and 4 bases from J, leaving 3 bases between. Germline CDR1 is SGHTA and CDR2 is FQGNSA. About this clonotype itself: A clone one base away is much larger, so this may be a read error.

Template material for amplifying TCR beta CDR3 regions consisted of RNA transcripts. Initially, a first-round RT-PCR of the TCR CDR3 employed the HTBI primer set. TCRdb analysed the multiplex PCR reads with MiXCR anew, one entry per CDR3 protein. The sample has 380,000 or so distinct CDR3 sequences; approximately 15% are singletons. The source of this sequence is a woman aged 30 to 39 with Graves' hyperthyroidism. The chain links TRBV7-2 to TRBJ2-3; no clear D gene. The sequenced material came from blood. DNA of the CDR3: TGTGCCAGCAGCTGGGCAGATACGCAGTATTTT. It is translated as CASSWADTQYF.